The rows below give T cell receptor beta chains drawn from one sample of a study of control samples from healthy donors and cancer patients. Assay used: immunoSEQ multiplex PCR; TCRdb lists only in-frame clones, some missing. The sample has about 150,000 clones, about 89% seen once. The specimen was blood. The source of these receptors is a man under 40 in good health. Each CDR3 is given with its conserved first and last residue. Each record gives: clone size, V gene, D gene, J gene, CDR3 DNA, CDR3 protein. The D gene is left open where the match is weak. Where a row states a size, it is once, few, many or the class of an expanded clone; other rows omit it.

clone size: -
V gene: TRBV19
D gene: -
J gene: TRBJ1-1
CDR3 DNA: TGTGCCAGTAGTATACAGGGCTCTATTACTGAAGCTTTCTTT
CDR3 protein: CASSIQGSITEAFF

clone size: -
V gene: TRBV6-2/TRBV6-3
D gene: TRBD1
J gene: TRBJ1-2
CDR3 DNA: TGTGCCAGCAGCCGACAGGGGTATGGCTACACCTTC
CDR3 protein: CASSRQGYGYTF

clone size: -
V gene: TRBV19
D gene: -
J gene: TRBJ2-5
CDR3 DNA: TGTGCCAGTAGTTCCGGATGGGAGACCCAGTACTTC
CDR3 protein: CASSSGWETQYF

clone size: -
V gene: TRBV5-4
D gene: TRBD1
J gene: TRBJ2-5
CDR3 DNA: TGTGCCAGCAGTCTCCGGGCTCGCACAGGGGGTGAGACCCAGTACTTC
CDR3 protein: CASSLRARTGGETQYF

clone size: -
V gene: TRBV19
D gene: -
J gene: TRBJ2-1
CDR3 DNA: TGTGCCAGTACTATGGGGGGGCCCTACAATGAGCAGTTCTTC
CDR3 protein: CASTMGGPYNEQFF

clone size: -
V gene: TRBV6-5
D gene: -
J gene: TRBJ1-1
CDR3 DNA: TGTGCCAGCATCTTAGGCTTTTACACTGAAGCTTTCTTT
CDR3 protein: CASILGFYTEAFF

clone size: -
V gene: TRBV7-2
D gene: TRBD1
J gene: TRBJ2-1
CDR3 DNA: TGTGCCAGCAGCTTAGTGCTGGACAGGGGGGACCGGGGGCAGTTCTTC
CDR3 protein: CASSLVLDRGDRGQFF

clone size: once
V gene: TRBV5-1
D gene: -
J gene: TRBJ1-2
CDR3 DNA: TGCGCCAGCAGCAGGGACGGTCGGGGCTACACCTTC
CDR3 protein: CASSRDGRGYTF

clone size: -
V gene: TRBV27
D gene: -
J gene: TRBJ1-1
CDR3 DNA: TGTGCCAGCAGTTTAACCGGAGTAAGCACTGAAGCTTTCTTT
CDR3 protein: CASSLTGVSTEAFF

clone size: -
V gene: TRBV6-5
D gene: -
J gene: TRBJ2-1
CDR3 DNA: TGTGCCAGCTCCACTCGTGCTAGCGTTTCGAATGAGCAGTTCTTC
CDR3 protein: CASSTRASVSNEQFF

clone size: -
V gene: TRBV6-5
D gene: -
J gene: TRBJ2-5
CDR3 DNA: TGTGCCAGCAGTCTCCGGGGCCTGGAGGGGGAGACCCAGTACTTC
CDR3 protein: CASSLRGLEGETQYF

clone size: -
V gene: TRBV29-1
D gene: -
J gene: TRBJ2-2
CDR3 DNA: TGCAGCGTTTGGGCAACGAACACCGGGGAGCTGTTTTTT
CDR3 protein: CSVWATNTGELFF

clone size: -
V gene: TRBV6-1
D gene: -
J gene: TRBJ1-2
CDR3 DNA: TGTGCCAGCAGTGAAAACTGGACCGAGGGCTATGGCTACACCTTC
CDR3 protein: CASSENWTEGYGYTF

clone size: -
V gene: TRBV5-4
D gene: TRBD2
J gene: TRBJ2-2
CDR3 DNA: TGTGCCAGCAGCAGCGTAGCGGGGGGACTGAACACCGGGGAGCTGTTTTTT
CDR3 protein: CASSSVAGGLNTGELFF

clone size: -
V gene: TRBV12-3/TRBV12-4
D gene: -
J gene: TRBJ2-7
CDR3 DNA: TGTGCCAGCAGCCTGGGTGGCGAGCAGTACTTC
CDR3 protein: CASSLGGEQYF

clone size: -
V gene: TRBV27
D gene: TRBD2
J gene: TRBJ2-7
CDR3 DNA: TGTGCCAGCAGTCCGGGAGGTCCGCCCTACGAGCAGTACTTC
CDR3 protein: CASSPGGPPYEQYF

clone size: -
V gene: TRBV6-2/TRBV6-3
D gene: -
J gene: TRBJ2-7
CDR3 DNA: TGTGCCAGCAGCCCTCTCGGAGGGCAGGGGTCCTACGAGCAGTACTTC
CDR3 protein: CASSPLGGQGSYEQYF

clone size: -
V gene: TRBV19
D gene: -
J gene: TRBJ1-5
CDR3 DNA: TGTGCCAGTAGTAAAGGGCTGGGACTTCAGCCCCAGCATTTT
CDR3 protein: CASSKGLGLQPQHF

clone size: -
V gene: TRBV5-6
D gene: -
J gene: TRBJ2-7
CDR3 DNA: TGTGCCAGCAGGGCAATAACAGGGTCCCACGAGCAGTACTTC
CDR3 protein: CASRAITGSHEQYF

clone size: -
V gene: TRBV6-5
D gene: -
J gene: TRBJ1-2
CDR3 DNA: TGTGCCAGCAGTTATCTCCGGGGATTTGCCTACACCTTC
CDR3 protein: CASSYLRGFAYTF

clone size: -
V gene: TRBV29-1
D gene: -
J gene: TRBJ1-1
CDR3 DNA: TGCAGCGTTGCTATTGGGACAAGACACCTTACTCTCATGAACACTGAAGCTTTCTTT
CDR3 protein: CSVAIGTRHLTLMNTEAFF

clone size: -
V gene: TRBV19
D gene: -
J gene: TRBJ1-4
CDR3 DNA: TGTGCCAGTTCCCGACGGGGTGGGGAAAAACTGTTTTTT
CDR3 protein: CASSRRGGEKLFF

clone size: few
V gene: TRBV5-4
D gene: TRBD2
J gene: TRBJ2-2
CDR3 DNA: TGTGCCAGCAGCTTGGTAGCGGGGGTAACCGGGGAGCTGTTTTTT
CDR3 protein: CASSLVAGVTGELFF

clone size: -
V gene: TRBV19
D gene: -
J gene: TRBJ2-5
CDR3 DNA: TGTGCCAGTAGTATGGGACTTAAAACCAGGGTAGAAGAGACCCAGTACTTC
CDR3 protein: CASSMGLKTRVEETQYF

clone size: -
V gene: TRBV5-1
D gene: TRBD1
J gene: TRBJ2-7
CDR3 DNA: TGCGCCAGCAGCCCGGGGACAGGGTTTGGGTACGAGCAGTACTTC
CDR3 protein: CASSPGTGFGYEQYF

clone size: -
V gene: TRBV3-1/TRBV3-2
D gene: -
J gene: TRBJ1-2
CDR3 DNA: TGTGCCAGCAGCCAAGGGTCGGGACATTACACCTTC
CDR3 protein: CASSQGSGHYTF

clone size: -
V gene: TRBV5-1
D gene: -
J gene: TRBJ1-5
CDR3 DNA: TGCGCCAGCAGCTTGGCGGGGGGGGCGGGTCAGCCCCAGCATTTT
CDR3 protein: CASSLAGGAGQPQHF

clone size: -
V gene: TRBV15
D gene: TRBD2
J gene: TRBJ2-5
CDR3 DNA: TGTGCCACCAGTTTGCGGGGGGCGGGTGAGACCCAGTACTTC
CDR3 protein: CATSLRGAGETQYF

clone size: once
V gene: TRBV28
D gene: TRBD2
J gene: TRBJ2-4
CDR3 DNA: TGTGCCAGCAGTTTATCCGGGGGGAACATTCAGTACTTC
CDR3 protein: CASSLSGGNIQYF

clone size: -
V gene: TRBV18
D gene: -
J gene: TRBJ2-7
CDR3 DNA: TGTGCCAGCTCCCCAGGTCAGGGAATCTCCTACGAGCAGTACTTC
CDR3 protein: CASSPGQGISYEQYF

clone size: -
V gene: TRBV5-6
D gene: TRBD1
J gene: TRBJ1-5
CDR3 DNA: TGTGCCAGCAGAAATATCCGGGACAGGACCCCTTATAGCAATCAGCCCCAGCATTTT
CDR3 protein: CASRNIRDRTPYSNQPQHF

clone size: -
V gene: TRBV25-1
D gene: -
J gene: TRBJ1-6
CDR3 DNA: TGTGCCAGCAGTGAATATTCGGGCAGCCCCCTCCACTTT
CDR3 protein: CASSEYSGSPLHF

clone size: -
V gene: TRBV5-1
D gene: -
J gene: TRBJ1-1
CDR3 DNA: TGCGCCAGCAGCAAACTCATGACAGATCCGGAAGCTTTCTTT
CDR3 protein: CASSKLMTDPEAFF

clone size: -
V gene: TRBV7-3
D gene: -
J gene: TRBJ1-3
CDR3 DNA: TGTGCCAGCAGCTTATTGGGCTGGACATATAGTGACAGTCTCTCTGGAAACACCATATATTTT
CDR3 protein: CASSLLGWTYSDSLSGNTIYF

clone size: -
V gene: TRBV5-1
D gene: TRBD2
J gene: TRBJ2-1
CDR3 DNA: TGCGCCAGCAGCCCTAGCGGGGGGGCCCGTTTGGGTGAGCAGTTCTTC
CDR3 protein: CASSPSGGARLGEQFF

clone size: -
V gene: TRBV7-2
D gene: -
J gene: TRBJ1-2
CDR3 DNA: TGTGCCAGCAGCAGGGAAGGACACTTTAACTATGGCTACACCTTC
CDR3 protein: CASSREGHFNYGYTF

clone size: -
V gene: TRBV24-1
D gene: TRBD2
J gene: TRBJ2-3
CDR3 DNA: TGTGCCACCAGTGATTCCCAAGATCCTAGCGGCAGCACAGATACGCAGTATTTT
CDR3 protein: CATSDSQDPSGSTDTQYF

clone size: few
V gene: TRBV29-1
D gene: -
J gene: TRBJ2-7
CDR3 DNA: TGCAGCGTTGAACTCCGGGCCAGGAGCTCCTACGAGCAGTACTTC
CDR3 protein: CSVELRARSSYEQYF

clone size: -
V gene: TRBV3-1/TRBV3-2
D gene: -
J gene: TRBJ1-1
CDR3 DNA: TGTGCCAGCAGCTCCCGGGGGGGCATGAACACTGAAGCTTTCTTT
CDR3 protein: CASSSRGGMNTEAFF

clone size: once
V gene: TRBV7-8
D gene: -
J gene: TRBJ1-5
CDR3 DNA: TGTGCCAGCAGCCAATCCCGCCCCAATCAGCCCCAGCATTTT
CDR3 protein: CASSQSRPNQPQHF

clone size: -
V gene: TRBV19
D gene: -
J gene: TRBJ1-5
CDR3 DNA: TGTGCCAGTAGTATAGTTCAGGACTTTCAGCCCCAGCATTTT
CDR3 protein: CASSIVQDFQPQHF

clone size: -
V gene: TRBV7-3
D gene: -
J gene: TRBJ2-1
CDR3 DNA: TGTGCCAGCAGCCTAGCGGACAGCTCCTACAATGAGCAGTTCTTC
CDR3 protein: CASSLADSSYNEQFF

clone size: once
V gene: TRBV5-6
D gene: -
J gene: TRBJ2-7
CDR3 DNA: TGTGCCAGCAGCTTGATGGAGCCCTACGAGCAGTACTTC
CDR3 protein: CASSLMEPYEQYF

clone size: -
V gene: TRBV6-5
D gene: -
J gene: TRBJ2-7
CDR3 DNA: TGTGCCAGCAGTTTTGGTCTGGGCAGCGAGCAGTACTTC
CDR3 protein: CASSFGLGSEQYF